Listed below are T cell receptor beta chains from one sample, sequenced in a study of CXCR3-negative and CXCR3-positive naive CD8 T cells. TCRdb re-called the 5' RACE reads; one entry per CDR3 protein, DNA not given. The sample's table shows roughly 40,000 distinct CDR3 sequences. The material sequenced was memory CD8+ T cells from blood. These receptors were taken from a human donor in good health. Some clones in this sample may be carry-over from other donors' samples. Both conserved end residues are part of each CDR3. Clone size is given for some rows only: seen once, a few or many times, or a class if the clone is expanded.

j_call: TRBJ2-5
clone_size: .
v_call: TRBV11-3
cdr3_aa: CASSPPLRGGRETQYF

j_call: TRBJ2-1
clone_size: .
v_call: TRBV7-6
cdr3_aa: CASSLEGNEQFF

j_call: TRBJ2-1
clone_size: .
v_call: TRBV12-3/TRBV12-4
cdr3_aa: CASRLGATVHNEQFF

j_call: TRBJ2-2
clone_size: .
v_call: TRBV29-1
cdr3_aa: CSAEGRGPGELFF

j_call: TRBJ2-6
clone_size: .
v_call: TRBV7-9
cdr3_aa: CASTPNQGAGANVLTF

j_call: TRBJ2-3
clone_size: .
v_call: TRBV6-5
cdr3_aa: CASSYEGWGTDTQYF

j_call: TRBJ1-2
clone_size: .
v_call: TRBV6-1
cdr3_aa: CASSALYGYTF

j_call: TRBJ1-2
clone_size: .
v_call: TRBV12-3/TRBV12-4
cdr3_aa: CASSLQLYGYTF

j_call: TRBJ2-7
clone_size: .
v_call: TRBV6-2/TRBV6-3
cdr3_aa: CASSSNSQGARLEQYF

j_call: TRBJ2-7
clone_size: .
v_call: TRBV7-9
cdr3_aa: CASSSDASRVHEQYF

j_call: TRBJ2-2
clone_size: .
v_call: TRBV7-9
cdr3_aa: CASSHKTGAELFF

j_call: TRBJ2-1
clone_size: .
v_call: TRBV12-3/TRBV12-4
cdr3_aa: CASSPVRAGNEQFF

j_call: TRBJ1-4
clone_size: .
v_call: TRBV29-1
cdr3_aa: CSVELAGYNEKLFF

j_call: TRBJ2-7
clone_size: .
v_call: TRBV6-5
cdr3_aa: CASRGTDRIRYEQYF

j_call: TRBJ2-7
clone_size: .
v_call: TRBV7-9
cdr3_aa: CASSSGLATYEQYF

j_call: TRBJ2-4
clone_size: .
v_call: TRBV4-1
cdr3_aa: CASSHPGDRGDNIQYF

j_call: TRBJ2-1
clone_size: .
v_call: TRBV29-1
cdr3_aa: CSVGGLAGGPEQFF

j_call: TRBJ2-3
clone_size: .
v_call: TRBV6-2/TRBV6-3
cdr3_aa: CASTSGWPDTQYF

j_call: TRBJ2-1
clone_size: .
v_call: TRBV7-9
cdr3_aa: CASSSGTGYNNEQFF

j_call: TRBJ1-1
clone_size: .
v_call: TRBV4-1
cdr3_aa: CASSQARATEAFF

j_call: TRBJ2-7
clone_size: .
v_call: TRBV3-1
cdr3_aa: CASSPRQGVLSYEQYF

j_call: TRBJ2-4
clone_size: .
v_call: TRBV2
cdr3_aa: CASNRGEGNIQYF

j_call: TRBJ2-1
clone_size: .
v_call: TRBV11-2
cdr3_aa: CASSLRAGSNNEQFF

j_call: TRBJ2-7
clone_size: .
v_call: TRBV7-2
cdr3_aa: CASSWGGDPYEQYF

j_call: TRBJ2-1
clone_size: .
v_call: TRBV20-1
cdr3_aa: CSARIGRGLNEQFF

j_call: TRBJ1-6
clone_size: .
v_call: TRBV14
cdr3_aa: CASSQEVNSPLHF

j_call: TRBJ2-7
clone_size: .
v_call: TRBV7-9
cdr3_aa: CASSQLNKQQGASIEQYF

j_call: TRBJ1-2
clone_size: .
v_call: TRBV13
cdr3_aa: CASSLENRGHGYTF

j_call: TRBJ1-6
clone_size: .
v_call: TRBV7-2
cdr3_aa: CASSLQLSSYNSPLHF

j_call: TRBJ2-2
clone_size: .
v_call: TRBV6-4
cdr3_aa: CASSDRATKVTGELFF

j_call: TRBJ2-7
clone_size: .
v_call: TRBV7-7
cdr3_aa: CASSFGEREQYF

j_call: TRBJ1-1
clone_size: .
v_call: TRBV5-1
cdr3_aa: CASSLGWGRPNTEAFF

j_call: TRBJ1-1
clone_size: .
v_call: TRBV9
cdr3_aa: CASSVSGAPEAFF

j_call: TRBJ1-1
clone_size: .
v_call: TRBV11-2
cdr3_aa: CASSLVRNTEAFF

j_call: TRBJ1-4
clone_size: .
v_call: TRBV6-6
cdr3_aa: CASRDWASTNEKLFF

j_call: TRBJ2-1
clone_size: .
v_call: TRBV7-2
cdr3_aa: CASSLVGLAGGQVEQFF

j_call: TRBJ2-7
clone_size: .
v_call: TRBV25-1
cdr3_aa: CASSEFGEQYF

j_call: TRBJ2-5
clone_size: .
v_call: TRBV29-1
cdr3_aa: CSVDSGQEETQYF

j_call: TRBJ1-1
clone_size: .
v_call: TRBV20-1
cdr3_aa: CSAKQGDEAFF

j_call: TRBJ2-7
clone_size: .
v_call: TRBV7-8
cdr3_aa: CASSFRDAYEQYF

j_call: TRBJ2-7
clone_size: .
v_call: TRBV27
cdr3_aa: CASSLSQGEIYEQYF

j_call: TRBJ2-7
clone_size: .
v_call: TRBV4-3
cdr3_aa: CASSQEFSGGGFYEQYF

j_call: TRBJ2-7
clone_size: .
v_call: TRBV20-1
cdr3_aa: CSALLAVHEQYF

j_call: TRBJ2-7
clone_size: .
v_call: TRBV7-9
cdr3_aa: CASSHQLYLVTGEYEQYF

j_call: TRBJ2-2
clone_size: medium-sized
v_call: TRBV6-2/TRBV6-3
cdr3_aa: CASSPSGEGTGELFF

j_call: TRBJ1-1
clone_size: .
v_call: TRBV4-3
cdr3_aa: CASSQEGLRNTEAFF

j_call: TRBJ1-1
clone_size: .
v_call: TRBV28
cdr3_aa: CASSLGEDTEAFF

j_call: TRBJ1-1
clone_size: .
v_call: TRBV7-9
cdr3_aa: CASSPTGSVAEAFF

j_call: TRBJ2-4
clone_size: .
v_call: TRBV27
cdr3_aa: CASYPDEPVGSKNIQYF

j_call: TRBJ2-1
clone_size: .
v_call: TRBV29-1
cdr3_aa: CSVLIINEQFF